This T cell receptor (beta chain) was sequenced for a study of OX40 agonist ivuxolimab in advanced cancers. V was pared by 4 bases and J by 5 bases, with 6 bases of the junction left unmatched. This CDR3 is built from 14 residues. Germline V gives CDR1 SEHNR, CDR2 FQNEAQ (reference sequence). Profiling relied on immunoSEQ multiplex PCR, and the TCRdb table lists in-frame clones only, not all of them. This sample carries under 65,000 clones, under 90% of them seen once, and the ten largest clones take about 1.9%. Specimen: CD4+ or CD8+ T cells sorted from blood, collected in a trial of the OX40 agonist ivuxolimab. The TCR sequence derives from an adult with an advanced solid tumor such as melanoma, head and neck, liver or kidney cancer. The chain joins TRBV7-9 to TRBJ2-7; 9 nucleotides agree with TRBD1. The DNA of the CDR3 is TGTGCCAGCAGCTCGAGACAGGGGGAGGACGAGCAGTACTTC. It codes for CASSSRQGEDEQYF. Full variable domain (rest looked up from reference TRBV7-9 and TRBJ2-7): DTGVSQNPRHKITKRGQNVTFRCDPISEHNRLYWYRQTLGQGPEFLTYFQNEAQLEKSRLLSDRFSAERPKGSFSTLEIQRTEQGDSAMYLCASSSRQGEDEQYFGPGTRLTVT.